These T cell receptor beta chains were read from a single sample in a study of neurological immune-mediated disorders. TCRdb ran MiXCR on the 5' RACE reads and lists one entry per CDR3 protein. Among 70,000 to 95,000 distinct CDR3 sequences, over 15% were seen once, and the ten largest hold just over 15%. Sequences were obtained from PBMCs. Receptor source: a woman aged 40 to 50 in good health. Each CDR3 is given with its conserved first and last residue. The D gene is left open where the match is weak. Some rows mark clone size as missing; the rest say once, few, many or name a class of expanded clone.

clone_size	d_call	v_call	j_call	cdr3_nt	cdr3_aa
many	-	TRBV7-2	TRBJ2-1	TGTGCCAGCAGCTTCGCCGCGAGAGGGACGACTAATGAGCAGTTCTTC	CASSFAARGTTNEQFF
many	TRBD1	TRBV7-8	TRBJ2-1	TGTGCCAGCAGCTTACTGGACAGGGGCACCAGGGAGCAGTTCTTC	CASSLLDRGTREQFF
many	-	TRBV15	TRBJ2-3	TGTGCCACCAGCAGGCGAGGGGCCGGAGGGTCAGATACGCAGTATTTT	CATSRRGAGGSDTQYF
many	-	TRBV7-2	TRBJ1-2	TGTGCCAGCAGCTCAGAATCACAGGGAGGCTATGGCTACACCTTC	CASSSESQGGYGYTF
many	TRBD2	TRBV3-1	TRBJ2-1	TGTGCCAGCAGCCAACTAGCGGGGGAGGGAAATGAGCAGTTCTTC	CASSQLAGEGNEQFF
many	TRBD1	TRBV20-1	TRBJ1-6	TGCAGTGCTAGAGATAAGGGGGCTGGCTCCTATAATTCACCCCTCCACTTT	CSARDKGAGSYNSPLHF
-	-	TRBV5-1	TRBJ2-6	TGCGCCAGCAGCTTGACTAGCATCACTGGGGCCAACGTCCTGACTTTC	CASSLTSITGANVLTF
-	-	TRBV2	TRBJ2-1	TGTGCCCAGCAAAGGGCCCAGACCTACAATGAGCAGTTCTTC	CAQQRAQTYNEQFF
many	TRBD1	TRBV7-8	TRBJ2-5	TGTGCCAGCAGGGGTCGACAGGGGAGGGAGACCCAGTACTTC	CASRGRQGRETQYF
-	-	TRBV2	TRBJ1-3	TGTGCCAGCAGTGATGGGTGGATCTCTGGAAACACCATATATTTT	CASSDGWISGNTIYF
many	TRBD1	TRBV5-1	TRBJ1-2	TGCGCCAGCAGCTCCGCCACCGGAACGACAGGGCGGAAGGGCTACACCTTC	CASSSATGTTGRKGYTF
few	TRBD1	TRBV5-1	TRBJ2-6	TGCGCCAGCAGCTCGTGGACAGGGCCTGGGGCCAACGTCCTGACTTTC	CASSSWTGPGANVLTF
many	TRBD2	TRBV12-3/TRBV12-4	TRBJ2-1	TGTGCCAGCACCCCCCTGGCGGGGGAGTACAATGAGCAGTTCTTC	CASTPLAGEYNEQFF
many	TRBD2	TRBV5-1	TRBJ2-7	TGCGCCAGCAGCTCTCGACTAGCGGGGGGGTCCGACGAGCAGTACTTC	CASSSRLAGGSDEQYF
many	TRBD1	TRBV12-3/TRBV12-4	TRBJ1-5	TGTGCCAGCGGGAACAGGGGGCTTCGCAATCAGCCCCAGCATTTT	CASGNRGLRNQPQHF
many	TRBD2	TRBV6-4	TRBJ2-1	TGTGCCAGCAGTGCTAGCGGGGAACCCTACAATGAGCAGTTCTTC	CASSASGEPYNEQFF
many	-	TRBV3-1	TRBJ1-1	TGTGCCAGCAGCCCCGGTTGGGGTGAAGCTTTCTTT	CASSPGWGEAFF
many	-	TRBV5-6	TRBJ1-2	TGTGCCAGCAGCTTGTGGGATTCGGGCTACACCTTC	CASSLWDSGYTF
many	TRBD2	TRBV29-1	TRBJ2-1	TGCTTAGCGGGGGGAGCAAGTGAGCAGTTCTTC	CLAGGASEQFF
many	-	TRBV20-1	TRBJ2-5	TGCAGTGCCCGAACCCCAACCTACCCGGGACGCAGGTACCAAGAGACCCAGTACTTC	CSARTPTYPGRRYQETQYF
many	TRBD1	TRBV9	TRBJ2-2	TGTGCCAGCAGCGTTCCGAGGGGGCATTCCTTGTTATGGTGCACCGGGGAGCTGTTTTTT	CASSVPRGHSLLWCTGELFF
many	TRBD1	TRBV7-2	TRBJ1-1	TGTGCCAGCAGCGACTGGACAGGCGTGAACACTGAAGCTTTCTTT	CASSDWTGVNTEAFF
many	-	TRBV20-1	TRBJ2-1	TGCGCTGCCCCGCAGGGGGGGTCCTACAATGAGCAGTTCTTC	CAAPQGGSYNEQFF
-	-	TRBV7-2	TRBJ2-5	TGTGCCAGCAGCTTTCAGCGGGACAGTGGGGAGACCCAGTACTTC	CASSFQRDSGETQYF
many	-	TRBV6-2/TRBV6-3	TRBJ1-1	TGTGCCAGCAGTTACAAGGGTCGGGCTTTCTTT	CASSYKGRAFF
many	TRBD1	TRBV7-2	TRBJ1-5	TGTGCCAGCAGCCTGGACAGGGGAGGGCCCCAGCATTTT	CASSLDRGGPQHF
many	-	TRBV29-1	TRBJ2-3	TGCAGCGTTGACCAAGGGGTTCCAGATACGCAGTATTTT	CSVDQGVPDTQYF
many	-	TRBV20-1	TRBJ2-7	TGCAGTGCTAGAGGACCAGCGGAGAAATACGAGCAGTACTTC	CSARGPAEKYEQYF
many	TRBD1	TRBV20-1	TRBJ1-1	TGCAGTGCTGGGACAGAACCGAACACTGAAGCTTTCTTT	CSAGTEPNTEAFF
-	TRBD2	TRBV20-1	TRBJ2-5	TGCAGTGCTCTGGATAGCGGGGGGCTACAAGAGACACAGTACTTC	CSALDSGGLQETQYF
many	TRBD1	TRBV5-1	TRBJ1-1	TGCGCCAGCAGCAGAGGACAGGATGGTAGAGCTTTCTTT	CASSRGQDGRAFF
many	-	TRBV6-2/TRBV6-3	TRBJ1-6	TGTGCCAGCAGTTACTCCGAGAATTCACCCCTCCACTTT	CASSYSENSPLHF
-	-	TRBV20-1	TRBJ2-3	TGCAGTGTTAGTAGCCAAGATACGCAGTATTTT	CSVSSQDTQYF
many	TRBD2	TRBV12-3/TRBV12-4	TRBJ2-2	TGTGCCAGCAGTTTCCGGGAGGACACCGGGGAGCTGTTTTTT	CASSFREDTGELFF
-	-	TRBV12-5	TRBJ2-5	TGTGCTAGTGCCGAGGACGTCCAAGAGACCCAGTACTTC	CASAEDVQETQYF
many	TRBD1	TRBV10-3	TRBJ2-3	TGTGCCATCAGTGAAAGACAGGGGTTCGGGGCAGATACGCAGTATTTT	CAISERQGFGADTQYF
large	-	TRBV5-1	TRBJ2-3	TGCGCCACCTCGCTAGTCGGAGATACGCAGTATTTT	CATSLVGDTQYF
many	TRBD2	TRBV5-1	TRBJ2-5	TGCGCCAGCAGCCCAACTAGCGGGGGAGCCCAGTACTTC	CASSPTSGGAQYF
-	-	TRBV21-1	TRBJ2-3	TGTGCCAGCCCCGGGATCGGCACAGATACGCAGTATTTT	CASPGIGTDTQYF
-	TRBD1	TRBV20-1	TRBJ2-1	TGCAGTGCTAGAAGTATAAGGACAGGTGCCGTTGAGCAGTTCTTC	CSARSIRTGAVEQFF
many	-	TRBV6-2/TRBV6-3	TRBJ2-7	TGTGCCAGCAGTTACTTTACCCCGGCAGTTTACGAGCAGTACTTC	CASSYFTPAVYEQYF
-	-	TRBV12-3/TRBV12-4	TRBJ2-1	TGTGCCAGCAGTTTAGATAGGTGGGGTAGCTCCTACAATGAGCAGTTCTTC	CASSLDRWGSSYNEQFF
many	-	TRBV20-1	TRBJ1-6	TGCAGTGCTAGAGATGCTTTGGGGGCGGCACCCCTCCACTTT	CSARDALGAAPLHF
many	-	TRBV20-1	TRBJ2-1	TGCAGTGCTAGAGATCTAGGACCGGCTTACAATGAGCAGTTCTTC	CSARDLGPAYNEQFF
many	-	TRBV12-3/TRBV12-4	TRBJ2-5	TGTGCCAGCAGTCCATCGGACCGACCAGAGACCCAGTACTTC	CASSPSDRPETQYF
few	-	TRBV27	TRBJ2-7	TGTGCCAGCAGTTTGGGCGAGGGGGTGATATTCTACGAGCAGTACTTC	CASSLGEGVIFYEQYF
few	TRBD1	TRBV16	TRBJ1-5	TGTGCCAGCAGCCAATCGCTAGGCCAGGGGGTACAGCCCCAGCATTTT	CASSQSLGQGVQPQHF
many	TRBD2	TRBV4-1	TRBJ2-3	TGCGCCAGCAGCCTCGTCGGCGACGGACTAGCGAGCACAGATACGCAGTATTTT	CASSLVGDGLASTDTQYF
many	-	TRBV20-1	TRBJ1-1	TGCAGTGCCTCCGGACTAGGGGCAACCATGAACACTGAAGCTTTCTTT	CSASGLGATMNTEAFF
few	-	TRBV5-1	TRBJ1-2	TGCGCCAGCAGCTTCATACTCGCAGGAGGAGGGGGCTACACCTTC	CASSFILAGGGGYTF
many	-	TRBV5-1	TRBJ2-7	TGCGCCAGCAGCCCACAGTACGGACGCTCCTACGAGCAGTACTTC	CASSPQYGRSYEQYF
many	-	TRBV28	TRBJ2-1	TGTGCCAGCAGTTTACCACTGGACTCCTACAATGAGCAGTTCTTC	CASSLPLDSYNEQFF
-	TRBD1	TRBV6-6	TRBJ2-3	TGTGCCAGCAGTTCCACAGGGGGGCTCGATACGCAGTATTTT	CASSSTGGLDTQYF